This T cell receptor beta chain originates from a study of vaccination effects on CD4 cells after COVID-19. The CDR3 length is 13 residues. Trimming shortened V by 0 bases and J by 1 base, and 3 bases separated the two germline ends. Germline loops: CDR1 MNHNY, CDR2 SVGAGI (reference sequence). After expansion with viral peptide pools in the ViraFEST assay, antigen-specific CD4+ T cells were sequenced. Between days 9 and 10 of culture, CD4+ T cells were separated out. People in the vaccine group had not been infected with SARS-CoV-2 before, and their nucleocapsid antibodies were negative. PBMC cultures contained two million cells per well, approximately 10 IU/ml IL-2 and 10 ug/ml peptides. About this clone itself: Its antigen is not identified.

Sequenced by immunoSEQ multiplex PCR; TCRdb stores in-frame clones only, minus some. The sample comprises about 73,000 clones, about 79% of which are singletons, and roughly a tenth rests with the top ten. The TCR originated in a human donor who received a COVID-19 vaccine. Specimen: CD4+ T cells from PBMCs cultured with SARS-CoV-2 spike peptides, collected before COVID-19 vaccination. The rearrangement joins TRBV6-6 to TRBJ1-1, with unresolved D. CDR3 sequence reads: CASSYSANTEAFF. In nucleotides, the CDR3 is TGTGCCAGCAGTTACTCAGCGAACACTGAAGCTTTCTTT.